Listed below are T cell receptor beta chains from one sample, sequenced in a study of tissue T cells after allogeneic stem cell transplantation. Generated by immunoSEQ multiplex PCR, the TCRdb table keeps only in-frame clones and is missing some. Found here are approximately 2,700 clones, 55% to 75% of them singletons; the top ten hold 22%. This sample comprised duodenal tissue, obtained at autopsy. These TCRs come from a male patient of 60 years or more with steroid-refractory graft-versus-host disease after an allogeneic stem cell transplant. Some T cells may be graft donor cells. The CDR3 runs from the conserved cysteine through the conserved F or W. Each record gives: V gene, D gene, J gene, clone size, CDR3 DNA, CDR3 protein. A D gene is named only where the DNA matches it firmly. Size values are once, few and many counts, or a class for expanded clones, and some rows have none.

TRBV11-2	TRBD2	TRBJ2-7	-	TGTGCCAGCAGCTTAAGGCGGGGGGCAGGCGAGCAGTACTTC	CASSLRRGAGEQYF
TRBV18	-	TRBJ2-5	-	TGTGCCAGCTCACGGGGGACACAAGAGACCCAGTACTTC	CASSRGTQETQYF
TRBV27	TRBD1	TRBJ2-1	-	TGTGCCAACCCAACAGGGGGCGATGAGCAGTTCTTC	CANPTGGDEQFF
TRBV4-3	-	TRBJ2-2	-	TGCGCCAGCAGCCAAGGGGTTACCGGGGAGCTGTTTTTT	CASSQGVTGELFF
TRBV16	-	TRBJ1-6	few	TGTGCCAGCAGCCAATTCGATTCGACACCCCTCCACTTT	CASSQFDSTPLHF
TRBV2	-	TRBJ1-5	-	TGTGCCAGCAGTTGGACTGTCTTAGAGCCCCAGCATTTT	CASSWTVLEPQHF
TRBV9	TRBD1	TRBJ2-1	-	TGTGCCAGCAGCGTAGGACGTGGACAGGGGGACAATGAGCAGTTCTTC	CASSVGRGQGDNEQFF
TRBV6-2/TRBV6-3	-	TRBJ1-3	few	TGTGCCAGCAGCTCCCGACCCGGGGGGAGAAACACCATATATTTT	CASSSRPGGRNTIYF
TRBV9	TRBD2	TRBJ2-5	-	TGTGCCAGCAGCCCGTCGGCGGGGGGCCAAGAGACCCAGTACTTC	CASSPSAGGQETQYF
TRBV6-5	TRBD1	TRBJ1-4	-	TGTGCCAGCAGTTACGCAGTGACAGGGGGCGGTGAAAAACTGTTTTTT	CASSYAVTGGGEKLFF
TRBV4-1	TRBD1	TRBJ2-7	medium-sized	TGCGCCAGCAGCCAAGATACGAGACAGGGTTACGAGCAGTACTTC	CASSQDTRQGYEQYF
TRBV3-1/TRBV3-2	-	TRBJ2-7	-	TGTGCCAGCAGCCAATTTCCTTGGAGGACATCCAACTACGAGCAGTACTTC	CASSQFPWRTSNYEQYF
TRBV12-3/TRBV12-4	-	TRBJ1-5	once	TGTGCCAGCAGTCCGCGGCTGAATCAGCCCCAGCATTTT	CASSPRLNQPQHF
TRBV12-3/TRBV12-4	-	TRBJ2-7	medium-sized	TGTGCCAGCAGTTTTCGGCGGAACGAGCAGTACTTC	CASSFRRNEQYF
TRBV7-6	-	TRBJ1-3	medium-sized	TGTGCCAGCAGCAGGGGGGCGGACTCGGGGCTTGCTGGAAACACCATATATTTT	CASSRGADSGLAGNTIYF
TRBV7-2	-	TRBJ1-1	-	TGTGCCAGCAGCTTAGTTTTGACAGAGAACACTGAAGCTTTCTTT	CASSLVLTENTEAFF
TRBV27	-	TRBJ2-1	-	TGTGCCAGCAGTCTAGGCAGCCCAGACTCCTACAATGAGCAGTTCTTC	CASSLGSPDSYNEQFF
TRBV19	-	TRBJ2-3	few	TGTGCCAGTAGTTCGACAACTAGCACAGATACGCAGTATTTT	CASSSTTSTDTQYF
TRBV4-2	-	TRBJ1-3	-	TGTGCCAGCAGCCAAGAAAGGGCGACCTCTGGAAACACCATATATTTT	CASSQERATSGNTIYF
TRBV19	-	TRBJ1-5	-	TGTGCCAGTAGTACCGCCCGATACCAGCCCCAGCATTTT	CASSTARYQPQHF
TRBV27	TRBD1	TRBJ1-1	-	TGTGCCAGCAGTGGACAGGGTAAAAATTTCTTT	CASSGQGKNFF
TRBV19	TRBD1	TRBJ1-1	few	TGTGCCAGCCAGGGCGTCGGGACAGGGAGCCGCGAAGCTTTCTTT	CASQGVGTGSREAFF
TRBV5-4	-	TRBJ2-1	-	TGTGCCAGCAGCCCTGAGCCCCGCGGGGGCGATGAGCAGTTCTTC	CASSPEPRGGDEQFF
TRBV9	-	TRBJ1-1	few	TGTGCCAGCAGCGCACGAGGGAACCGGAACACTGAAGCTTTCTTT	CASSARGNRNTEAFF
TRBV19	TRBD1	TRBJ2-7	-	TGTGCCAGTAGCTTACAGGGGTCCTACGAGCAGTACTTC	CASSLQGSYEQYF
TRBV3-1/TRBV3-2	-	TRBJ2-7	-	TGTGCCAGCAGCCAACGCTCGGGGATCGAGCAGTACTTC	CASSQRSGIEQYF
TRBV19	TRBD2	TRBJ2-1	-	TGTGCCAGTAGCCCCGGGACTAGCGGGGGGAACTCCCGCGGGAATGAGCAGTTCTTC	CASSPGTSGGNSRGNEQFF
TRBV10-3	-	TRBJ1-3	-	TGTGCCATCAGTGAGGAGCTCCGGGCTTCGTCGAGAAACACCATATATTTT	CAISEELRASSRNTIYF
TRBV5-1	-	TRBJ2-2	-	TGCGCCAGCAGCCAAGGTGGAGACAACTTAGCTACCGGGGAGCTGTTTTTT	CASSQGGDNLATGELFF
TRBV18	-	TRBJ1-2	-	TGTGCCAGCTCACCCCCCCCGCGAACCTATGGCTACACCTTC	CASSPPPRTYGYTF
TRBV5-5	-	TRBJ2-7	few	TGTGCCAGCAGTTCCTTGGGGGTTGAGCAGTACTTC	CASSSLGVEQYF
TRBV3-1/TRBV3-2	-	TRBJ2-7	-	TGTGCCAGCAGCCAAGGATTCATGACAGGCTCCTACGAGCAGTACTTC	CASSQGFMTGSYEQYF
TRBV5-1	-	TRBJ1-1	few	TGCGCCAGCAGCGATACAGTGAACACTGAAGCTTTCTTT	CASSDTVNTEAFF
TRBV6-5	TRBD1	TRBJ2-3	once	TGTGCCAGCAGAAGGGACAGGGACACAGATACGCAGTATTTT	CASRRDRDTDTQYF
TRBV20-1	-	TRBJ2-5	-	TGCAGTGCTAGTGGCGGGCGGAAGACCCAGTACTTC	CSASGGRKTQYF
TRBV4-3	-	TRBJ2-6	few	TGCGCCAGCAGCCACTCTGGGGGTAGTGGGGCCAACGTCCTGACTTTC	CASSHSGGSGANVLTF
TRBV19	-	TRBJ2-5	-	TGTGCCAGTAGTCCTCGATACTGGGAAGAGACCCAGTACTTC	CASSPRYWEETQYF
TRBV23-1	-	TRBJ1-5	-	TGCGCCAGCAGTCAAGGACAGCGAAATCAGCCCCAGCATTTT	CASSQGQRNQPQHF
TRBV4-3	-	TRBJ2-7	-	TGCGCCAGCAGCCAAGTGGCGGACTTATCCTACGAGCAGTACTTC	CASSQVADLSYEQYF
TRBV13	TRBD1	TRBJ2-7	medium-sized	TGTGCCAGCAGCCCCCTCCCCGGGACAGGGGTCTACGAGCAGTACTTC	CASSPLPGTGVYEQYF
TRBV14	-	TRBJ1-1	few	TGTGCCAGCAGCCAAGTTGGAGGGGGCACTGAAGCTTTCTTT	CASSQVGGGTEAFF
TRBV7-2	TRBD2	TRBJ2-1	-	TGTGCCAGCAGCTTAGGGACTAGCGGGGGATACAATGAGCAGTTCTTC	CASSLGTSGGYNEQFF
TRBV19	-	TRBJ2-1	-	TGTGCCAGTAGTCCAACGGCCCTCAGCTCCTACAATGAGCAGTTCTTC	CASSPTALSSYNEQFF
TRBV11-2	-	TRBJ2-3	-	TGTGCCAGCAGCTTAAATAGCCCCACGAGCAAGGATACGCAGTATTTT	CASSLNSPTSKDTQYF
TRBV6-5	-	TRBJ1-1	few	TGTGCCAGCAAGAGGGTGAACACTGAAGCTTTCTTT	CASKRVNTEAFF